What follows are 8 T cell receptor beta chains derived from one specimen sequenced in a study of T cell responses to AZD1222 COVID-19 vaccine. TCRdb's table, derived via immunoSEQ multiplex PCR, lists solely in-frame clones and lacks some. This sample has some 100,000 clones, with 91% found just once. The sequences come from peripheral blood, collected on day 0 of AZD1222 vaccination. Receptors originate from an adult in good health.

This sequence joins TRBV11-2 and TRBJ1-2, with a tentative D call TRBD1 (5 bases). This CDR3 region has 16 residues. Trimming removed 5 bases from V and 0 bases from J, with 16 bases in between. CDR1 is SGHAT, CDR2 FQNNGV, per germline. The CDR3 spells CASSLLPGDPNYGYTF. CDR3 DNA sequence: TGTGCCAGCAGCCTCCTCCCGGGGGACCCTAACTATGGCTACACCTTC.

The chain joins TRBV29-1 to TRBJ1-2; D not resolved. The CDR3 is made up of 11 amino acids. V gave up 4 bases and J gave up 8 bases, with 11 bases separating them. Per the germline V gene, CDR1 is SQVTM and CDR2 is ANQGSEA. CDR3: CSVGAGNGYTF. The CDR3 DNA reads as TGCAGCGTTGGGGCCGGGAACGGCTACACCTTC.

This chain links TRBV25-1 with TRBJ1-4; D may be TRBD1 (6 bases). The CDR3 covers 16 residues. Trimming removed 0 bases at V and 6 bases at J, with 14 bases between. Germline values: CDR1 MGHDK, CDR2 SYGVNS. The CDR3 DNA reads TGTGCCAGCAGTGAATATGGGCAGGGGCGGTATGAAAAACTGTTTTTT. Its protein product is CASSEYGQGRYEKLFF.

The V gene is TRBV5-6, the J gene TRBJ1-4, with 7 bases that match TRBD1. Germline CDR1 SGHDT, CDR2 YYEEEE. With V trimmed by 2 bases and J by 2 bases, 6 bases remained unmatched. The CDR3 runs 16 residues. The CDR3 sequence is CASSFIDRATNEKLFF. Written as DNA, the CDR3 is TGTGCCAGCAGCTTCATCGACAGGGCTACTAATGAAAAACTGTTTTTT.

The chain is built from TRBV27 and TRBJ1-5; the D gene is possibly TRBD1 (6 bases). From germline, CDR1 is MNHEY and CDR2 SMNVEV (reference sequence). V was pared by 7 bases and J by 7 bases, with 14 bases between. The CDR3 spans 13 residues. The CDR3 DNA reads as TGTGCCAGCACCAAAGGGGGTGGACAGCCCCAGCATTTT. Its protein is CASTKGGGQPQHF.

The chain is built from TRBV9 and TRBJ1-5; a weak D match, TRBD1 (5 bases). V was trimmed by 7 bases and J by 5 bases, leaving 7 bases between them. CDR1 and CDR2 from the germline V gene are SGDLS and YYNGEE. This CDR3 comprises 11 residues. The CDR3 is CASGADQPQHF. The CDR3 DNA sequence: TGTGCCAGCGGGGCAGATCAGCCCCAGCATTTT.

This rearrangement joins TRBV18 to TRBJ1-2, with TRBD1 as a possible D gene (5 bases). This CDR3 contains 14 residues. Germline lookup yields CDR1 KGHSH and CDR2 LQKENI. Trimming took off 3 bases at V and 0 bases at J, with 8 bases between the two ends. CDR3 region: CASSPTETNYGYTF. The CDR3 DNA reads TGTGCCAGCTCACCGACAGAGACTAACTATGGCTACACCTTC.

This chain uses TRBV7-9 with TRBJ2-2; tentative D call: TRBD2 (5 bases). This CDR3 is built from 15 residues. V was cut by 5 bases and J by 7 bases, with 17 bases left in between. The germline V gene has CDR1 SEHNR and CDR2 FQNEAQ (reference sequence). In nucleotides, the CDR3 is TGTGCCAGCAGCCTAACGAGGGCAGGCAGCGGGGAGCTGTTTTTT. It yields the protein CASSLTRAGSGELFF. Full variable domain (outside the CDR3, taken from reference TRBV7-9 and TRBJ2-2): DTGVSQNPRHKITKRGQNVTFRCDPISEHNRLYWYRQTLGQGPEFLTYFQNEAQLEKSRLLSDRFSAERPKGSFSTLEIQRTEQGDSAMYLCASSLTRAGSGELFFGEGSRLTVL.